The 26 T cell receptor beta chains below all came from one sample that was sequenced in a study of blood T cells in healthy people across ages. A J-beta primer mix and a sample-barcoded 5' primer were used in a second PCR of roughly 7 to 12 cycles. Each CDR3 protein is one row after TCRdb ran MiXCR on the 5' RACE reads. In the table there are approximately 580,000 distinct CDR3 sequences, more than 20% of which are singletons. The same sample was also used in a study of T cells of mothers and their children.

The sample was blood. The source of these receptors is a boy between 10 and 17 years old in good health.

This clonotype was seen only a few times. The CDR3 coding sequence is TGTGCCAGCGCTGGGGACTCCTCCTACAATGAGCAGTTCTTC. Translated: CASAGDSSYNEQFF. The rearrangement uses TRBV4-2 and TRBJ2-1, with a tentative D call TRBD2 (6 bases). Germline V gives CDR1 LGHNA, CDR2 YNFKEQ. V lost 8 bases and J 0 bases, leaving 11 bases between the germline ends. This CDR3 region has 14 residues.

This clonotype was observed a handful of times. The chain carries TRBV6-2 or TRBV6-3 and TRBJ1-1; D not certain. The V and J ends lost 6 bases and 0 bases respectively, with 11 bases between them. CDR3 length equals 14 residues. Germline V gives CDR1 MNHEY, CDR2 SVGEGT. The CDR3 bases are TGTGCCAGCAGCCCCATGCAGATGAACACTGAAGCTTTCTTT. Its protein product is CASSPMQMNTEAFF.

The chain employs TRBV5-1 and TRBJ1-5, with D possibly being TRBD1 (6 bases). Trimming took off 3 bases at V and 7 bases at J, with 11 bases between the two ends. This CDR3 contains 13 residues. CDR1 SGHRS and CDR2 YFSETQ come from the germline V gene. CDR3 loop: CASSSEGEQPQHF. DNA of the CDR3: TGCGCCAGCAGCTCCGAGGGGGAACAGCCCCAGCATTTT.

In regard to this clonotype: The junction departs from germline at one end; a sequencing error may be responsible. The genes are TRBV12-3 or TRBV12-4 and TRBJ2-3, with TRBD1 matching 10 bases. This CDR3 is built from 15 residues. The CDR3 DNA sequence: TGTGCCAGCAGTTCCCCGACAGGGGGCGTCGATACGCGGTATTTT. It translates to CASSSPTGGVDTRYF.

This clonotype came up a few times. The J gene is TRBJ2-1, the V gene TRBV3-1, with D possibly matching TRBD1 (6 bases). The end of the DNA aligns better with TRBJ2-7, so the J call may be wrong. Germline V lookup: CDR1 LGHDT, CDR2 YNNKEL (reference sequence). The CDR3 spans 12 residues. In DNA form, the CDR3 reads TGTGCCAGCAGCGCCCAGGGGCGCGAGCAGTACTTC. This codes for CASSAQGREQYF.

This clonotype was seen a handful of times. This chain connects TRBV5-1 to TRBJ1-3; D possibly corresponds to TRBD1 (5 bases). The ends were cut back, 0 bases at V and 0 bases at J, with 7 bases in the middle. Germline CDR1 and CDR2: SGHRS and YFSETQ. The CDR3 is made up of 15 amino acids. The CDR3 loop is CASSLVQGSGNTIYF. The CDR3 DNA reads TGCGCCAGCAGCTTGGTTCAGGGCTCTGGAAACACCATATATTTT.

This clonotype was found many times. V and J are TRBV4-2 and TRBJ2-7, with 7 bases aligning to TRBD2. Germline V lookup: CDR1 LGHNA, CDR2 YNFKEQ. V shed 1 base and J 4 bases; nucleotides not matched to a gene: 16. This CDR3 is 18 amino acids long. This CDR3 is CASSQVIPTSRSGYEQYF. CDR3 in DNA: TGTGCCAGCAGCCAAGTCATTCCGACTAGCCGGAGTGGTTACGAGCAGTACTTC.

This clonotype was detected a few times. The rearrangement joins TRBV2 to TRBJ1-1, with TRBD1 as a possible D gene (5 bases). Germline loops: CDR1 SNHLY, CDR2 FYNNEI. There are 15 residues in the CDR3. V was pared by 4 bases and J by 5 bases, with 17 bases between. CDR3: CASSGVGADSTEAFF. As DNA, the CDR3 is TGTGCCAGCAGTGGGGTAGGGGCAGACTCGACTGAAGCTTTCTTT.

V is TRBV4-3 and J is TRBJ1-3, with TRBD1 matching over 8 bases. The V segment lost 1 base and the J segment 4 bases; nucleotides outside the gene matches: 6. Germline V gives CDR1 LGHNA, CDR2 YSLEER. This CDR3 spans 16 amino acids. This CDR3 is CASSQAPTGAGNTIYF. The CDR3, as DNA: TGCGCCAGCAGCCAAGCGCCGACAGGGGCAGGAAACACCATATATTTT.

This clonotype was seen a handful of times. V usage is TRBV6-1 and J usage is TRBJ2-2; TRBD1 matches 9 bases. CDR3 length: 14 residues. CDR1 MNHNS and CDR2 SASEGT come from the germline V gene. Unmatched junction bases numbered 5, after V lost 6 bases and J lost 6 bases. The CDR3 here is CASRRTGESGELFF. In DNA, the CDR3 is TGTGCCAGCAGGAGGACAGGGGAGTCCGGGGAGCTGTTTTTT.

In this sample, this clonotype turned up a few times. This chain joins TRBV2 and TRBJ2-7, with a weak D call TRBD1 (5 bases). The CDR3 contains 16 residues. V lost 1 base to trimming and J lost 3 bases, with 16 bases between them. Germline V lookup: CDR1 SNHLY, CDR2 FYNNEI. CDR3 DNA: TGTGCCAGCAGTGAAGACCAGGGATTAGGGGACTACGAGCAGTACTTC. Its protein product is CASSEDQGLGDYEQYF.

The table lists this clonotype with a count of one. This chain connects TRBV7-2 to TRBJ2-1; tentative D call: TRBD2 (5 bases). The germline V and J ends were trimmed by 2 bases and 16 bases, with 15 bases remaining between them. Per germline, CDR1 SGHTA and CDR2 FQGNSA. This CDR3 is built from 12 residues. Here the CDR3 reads CASSLTPGDHFF. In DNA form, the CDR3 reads TGTGCCAGCAGCTTAACGCCCGGGGATCATTTCTTC.

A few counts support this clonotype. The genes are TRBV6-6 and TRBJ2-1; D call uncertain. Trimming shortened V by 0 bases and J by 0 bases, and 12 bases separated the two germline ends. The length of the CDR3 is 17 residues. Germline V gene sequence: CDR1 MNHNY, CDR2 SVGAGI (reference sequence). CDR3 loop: CASSYSRLPDSYNEQFF. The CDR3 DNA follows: TGTGCCAGCAGTTACTCTCGGCTACCAGACTCCTACAATGAGCAGTTCTTC.

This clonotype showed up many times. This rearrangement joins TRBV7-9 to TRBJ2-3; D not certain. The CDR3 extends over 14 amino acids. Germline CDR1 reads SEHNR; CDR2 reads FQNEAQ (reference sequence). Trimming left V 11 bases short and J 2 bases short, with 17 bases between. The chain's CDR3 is CASLRAQLTDTQYF. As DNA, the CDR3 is TGTGCCTCCCTCCGGGCTCAACTCACAGATACGCAGTATTTT. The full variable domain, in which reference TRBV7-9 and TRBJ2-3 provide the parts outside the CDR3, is DTGVSQNPRHKITKRGQNVTFRCDPISEHNRLYWYRQTLGQGPEFLTYFQNEAQLEKSRLLSDRFSAERPKGSFSTLEIQRTEQGDSAMYLCASLRAQLTDTQYFGPGTRLTVL.

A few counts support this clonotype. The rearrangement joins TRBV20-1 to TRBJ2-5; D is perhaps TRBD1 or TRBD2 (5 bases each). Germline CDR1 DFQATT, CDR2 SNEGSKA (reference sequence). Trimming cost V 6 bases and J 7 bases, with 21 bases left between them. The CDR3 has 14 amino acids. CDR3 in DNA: TGCAGTGCGAATGATGCTGGGGGAGCCGGGACCCAGTACTTC. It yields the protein CSANDAGGAGTQYF.

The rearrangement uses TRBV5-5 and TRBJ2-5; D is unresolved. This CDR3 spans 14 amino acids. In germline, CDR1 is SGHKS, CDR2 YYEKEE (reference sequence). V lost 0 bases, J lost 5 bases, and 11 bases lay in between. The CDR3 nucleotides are TGTGCCAGCAGCTTGGCCGGCATCTCGGAGACCCAGTACTTC. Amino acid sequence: CASSLAGISETQYF.

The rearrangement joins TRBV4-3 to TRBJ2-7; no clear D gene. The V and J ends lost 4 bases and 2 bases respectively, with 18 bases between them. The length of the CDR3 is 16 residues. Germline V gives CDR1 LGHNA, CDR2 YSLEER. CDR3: CASSPNLPGQTYEQYF. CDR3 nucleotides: TGCGCCAGCAGCCCCAATCTCCCGGGCCAAACCTACGAGCAGTACTTC.

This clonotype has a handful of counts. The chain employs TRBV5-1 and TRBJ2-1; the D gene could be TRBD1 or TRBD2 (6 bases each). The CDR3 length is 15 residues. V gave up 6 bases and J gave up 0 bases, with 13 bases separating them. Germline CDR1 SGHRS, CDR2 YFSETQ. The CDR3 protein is CASKVEGGSYNEQFF. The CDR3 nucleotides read TGCGCCAGCAAAGTGGAGGGGGGCTCCTACAATGAGCAGTTCTTC.

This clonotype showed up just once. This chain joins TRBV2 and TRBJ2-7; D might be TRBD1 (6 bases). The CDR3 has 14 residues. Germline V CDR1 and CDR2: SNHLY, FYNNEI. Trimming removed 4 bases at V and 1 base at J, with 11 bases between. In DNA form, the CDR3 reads TGTGCCAGCAGTGCAACCACAGGGTCCTACGAGCAGTACTTC. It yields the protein CASSATTGSYEQYF.

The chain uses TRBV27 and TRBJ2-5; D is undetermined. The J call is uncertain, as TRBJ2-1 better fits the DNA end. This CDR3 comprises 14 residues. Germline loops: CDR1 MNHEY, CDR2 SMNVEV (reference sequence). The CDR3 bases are TGTGCCAGCAGTTTAGGGAAGGTTTCGGCTGAGCAGTTCTTC. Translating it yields CASSLGKVSAEQFF.

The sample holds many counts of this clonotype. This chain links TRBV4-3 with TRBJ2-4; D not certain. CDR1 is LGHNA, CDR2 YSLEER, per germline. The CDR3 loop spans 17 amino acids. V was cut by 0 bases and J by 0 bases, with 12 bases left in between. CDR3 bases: TGCGCCAGCAGCCAAGATTGGCCGGAGCTAGCCAAAAACATTCAGTACTTC. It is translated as CASSQDWPELAKNIQYF.

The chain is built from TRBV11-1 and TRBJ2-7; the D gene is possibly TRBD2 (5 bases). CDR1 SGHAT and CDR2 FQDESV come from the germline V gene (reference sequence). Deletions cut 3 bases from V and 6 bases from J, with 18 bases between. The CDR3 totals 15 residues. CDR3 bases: TGTGCCAGCAGCTTTCCCCCCTCGGGCGGAGGCGAGCAGTACTTC. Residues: CASSFPPSGGGEQYF.

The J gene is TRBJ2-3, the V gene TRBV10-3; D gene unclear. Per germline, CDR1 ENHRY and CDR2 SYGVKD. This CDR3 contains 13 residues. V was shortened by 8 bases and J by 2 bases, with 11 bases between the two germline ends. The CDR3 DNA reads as TGTGCCATCTGCACAGAGGTCACAGATACGCAGTATTTT. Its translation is CAICTEVTDTQYF.

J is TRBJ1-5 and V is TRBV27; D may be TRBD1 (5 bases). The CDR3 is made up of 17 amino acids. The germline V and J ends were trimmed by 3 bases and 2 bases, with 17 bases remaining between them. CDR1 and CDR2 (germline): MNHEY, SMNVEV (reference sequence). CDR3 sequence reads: CASSFSRGHKGNQPQHF. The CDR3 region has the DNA TGTGCCAGCAGTTTTTCTCGGGGCCATAAGGGCAATCAGCCCCAGCATTTT.

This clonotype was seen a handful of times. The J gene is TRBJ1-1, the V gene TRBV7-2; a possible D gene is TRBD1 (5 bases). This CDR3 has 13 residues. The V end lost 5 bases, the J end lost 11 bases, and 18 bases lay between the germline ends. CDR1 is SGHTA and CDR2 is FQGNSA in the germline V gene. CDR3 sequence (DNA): TGTGCCAGCAGCACGCCCCCGGGACCGGCGGCTTTCTTT. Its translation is CASSTPPGPAAFF.

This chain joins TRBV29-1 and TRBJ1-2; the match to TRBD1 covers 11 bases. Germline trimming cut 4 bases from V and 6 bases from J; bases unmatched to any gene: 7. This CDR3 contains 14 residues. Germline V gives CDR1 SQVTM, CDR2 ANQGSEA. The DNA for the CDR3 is TGCAGCGTTGGACCCGGGGACAGGGGGGATGGCTACACCTTC. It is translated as CSVGPGDRGDGYTF.